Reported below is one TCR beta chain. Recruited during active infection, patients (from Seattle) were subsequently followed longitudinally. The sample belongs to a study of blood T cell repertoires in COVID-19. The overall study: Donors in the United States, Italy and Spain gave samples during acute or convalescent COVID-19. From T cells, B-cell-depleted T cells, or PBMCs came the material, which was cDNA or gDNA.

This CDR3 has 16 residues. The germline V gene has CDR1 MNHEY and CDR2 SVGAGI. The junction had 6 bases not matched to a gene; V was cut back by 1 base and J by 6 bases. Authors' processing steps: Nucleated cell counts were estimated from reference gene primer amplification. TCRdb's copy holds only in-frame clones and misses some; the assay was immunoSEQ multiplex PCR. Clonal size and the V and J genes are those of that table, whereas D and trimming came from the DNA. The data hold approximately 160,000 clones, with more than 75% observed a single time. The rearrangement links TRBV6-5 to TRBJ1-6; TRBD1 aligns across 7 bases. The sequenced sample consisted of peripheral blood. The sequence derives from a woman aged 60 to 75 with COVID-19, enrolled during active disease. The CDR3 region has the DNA TGTGCCAGCAGTTACTACGGGACAGACATTAATTCACCCCTCCACTTT. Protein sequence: CASSYYGTDINSPLHF.